The present T cell receptor (beta chain) was sequenced within a study of long-term antiretroviral therapy in people with HIV. The study, taken as a whole, reports: When set beside controls, HIV repertoires had CDR3 length ranges that were narrower.

Looked up from germline, CDR1 is SNHLY and CDR2 is FYNNEI. The germline V and J ends were trimmed by 1 base and 2 bases, with 3 bases remaining between them. The CDR3 has 12 amino acids. Remarks on this clone: Its antigen remains unknown.

Survey-level resolution applied to immunoSEQ assay v3.0. TCRdb keeps only in-frame clones here, not all; method: immunoSEQ multiplex PCR. The data contain 11,000 to 15,000 clones, approximately 91% of them singletons. V is TRBV2 and J is TRBJ2-7; D is unclear. This receptor was identified in a middle-aged man with HIV. This material consisted of unsorted PBMCs, taken 6.2 years after starting antiretroviral therapy. The CDR3 reads CASSEGAYEQYF. CDR3 nucleotide sequence: TGTGCCAGCAGTGAAGGGGCCTACGAGCAGTACTTC.